These 16 T cell receptor beta chains share one sample of origin, sequenced in a study of CD8 T cells in ankylosing spondylitis. TCRdb processed the 5' RACE reads anew with MiXCR; each CDR3 protein has one entry. The profile shows 36,000 or so distinct CDR3 sequences, 8% to 13% of them singletons. Source material: synovial fluid, either unsorted or a sorted T cell fraction (not recorded which). The receptors shown here come from a male donor with ankylosing spondylitis.

This clonotype ranks as large. CDR3 sequence reads: CASSPYTGELFF. As DNA, the CDR3 is TGTGCCAGCTCACCATACACCGGGGAGCTGTTTTTT. The chain uses TRBV18 and TRBJ2-2; D is uncertain. CDR1 and CDR2 from the germline V gene are KGHSH and LQKENI. Trimming took 2 bases from V and 3 from J, leaving 1 base between them. The CDR3 runs to 12 residues.

Only a few counts were recorded for this clonotype. The gene calls are TRBV20-1 and TRBJ2-7; 15 nucleotides align to TRBD2. The germline gives CDR1 DFQATT, CDR2 SNEGSKA (reference sequence). The CDR3 has 18 residues. Trimming removed 0 bases from V and 6 bases from J; junction bases left unmatched: 12. CDR3 sequence: CSARDQSRGLAGGSEQYF. CDR3 sequence (DNA): TGCAGTGCTAGAGATCAATCGAGGGGACTAGCGGGAGGTTCCGAGCAGTACTTC.

This chain uses TRBV5-5 with TRBJ2-1; D is uncertain. The germline gives CDR1 SGHKS, CDR2 YYEKEE (reference sequence). This CDR3 is 16 amino acids long. Trimming took 3 bases from V and 10 from J, leaving 23 bases between them. CDR3 protein: CASSSHIHAGSREQFF. The CDR3 nucleotides read TGTGCCAGCAGCTCCCACATACACGCAGGTTCTCGCGAGCAGTTCTTC.

This clonotype was recorded many times. The chain carries TRBV28 and TRBJ1-1; 10 bases agree with TRBD1. CDR1 is MDHEN, CDR2 SYDVKM, per germline. This CDR3 region has 16 residues. The junction had 8 bases not matched to a gene; V was cut back by 3 bases and J by 4 bases. This CDR3 is CASSFVEGQGTTEAFF. As DNA, the CDR3 is TGTGCCAGCAGTTTTGTGGAGGGACAGGGGACCACTGAAGCTTTCTTT.

In this sample, this clonotype turned up many times. The V and J genes are TRBV12-3 or TRBV12-4 and TRBJ1-2; D is undetermined. The CDR3 consists of 11 residues. The germline V and J ends were trimmed by 4 bases and 8 bases, with 8 bases remaining between them. The CDR3 DNA sequence: TGTGCCAGCAGTTATGCGGGCGGCTACACCTTC. Its protein is CASSYAGGYTF.

As to this clonotype: At one end the junction does not follow the germline gene, possibly because of a read error. The CDR3 bases are TGTGCCAGCAGGTTAGCGGGAGGACTCAAAAACATTCAGTACTTC. Protein product: CASRLAGGLKNIQYF. The chain employs TRBV12-3 or TRBV12-4 and TRBJ2-4; 10 bases align to TRBD2. The length of the CDR3 is 15 residues.

This chain joins TRBV27 and TRBJ1-5; a possible D gene is TRBD1 (6 bases). The V end was cut by 4 bases, the J end by 3 bases, with 19 bases between. The germline CDR1 and CDR2 sequences are MNHEY and SMNVEV (reference sequence). CDR3 length: 17 amino acids. The CDR3 bases are TGTGCCAGCAGTTCAATAGGGACACCGGTCGACAATCAGCCCCAGCATTTT. It codes for CASSSIGTPVDNQPQHF.

This clonotype was seen a handful of times. This chain links TRBV4-2 with TRBJ2-4; D gene uncertain. Germline values: CDR1 LGHNA, CDR2 YNFKEQ. This CDR3 is built from 14 residues. V gave up 0 bases and J gave up 7 bases, with 10 bases separating them. The CDR3 DNA follows: TGTGCCAGCAGCCAAGATACTGAAGGTAACATTCAGTACTTC. This translates into CASSQDTEGNIQYF.

This clonotype was detected a few times. The chain has TRBV27 and TRBJ2-5; D may be TRBD1 (5 bases). The CDR3 runs to 13 residues. V was shortened by 6 bases and J by 5 bases, with 13 bases between the two germline ends. Germline-derived CDR1 and CDR2 are MNHEY and SMNVEV (reference sequence). CDR3 coding DNA: TGTGCCAGCAGCCTTGACAGCCCGGAGACCCAGTACTTC. Translation: CASSLDSPETQYF.

This clonotype was picked up many times. The V gene is TRBV7-8, the J gene TRBJ2-3; D gene uncertain. Per germline, CDR1 SGHVS and CDR2 FQNEAQ. This CDR3 has 11 amino acids. The V end was cut by 1 base, the J end by 10 bases, with 6 bases between. The CDR3, as DNA: TGTGCCAGCAGCTTAGTAGGTCCGCAGTATTTT. Protein product: CASSLVGPQYF.

This clonotype has a handful of counts. The V gene is TRBV5-1, the J gene TRBJ2-1; 11 bases are shared with TRBD2. Germline V gene sequence: CDR1 SGHRS, CDR2 YFSETQ. With V trimmed by 2 bases and J by 8 bases, 6 bases remained unmatched. The CDR3 totals 15 residues. In DNA, the CDR3 is TGCGCCAGCAGCTTATTTGCTAGCGGGAGGCATGAGCAGTTCTTC. It translates to CASSLFASGRHEQFF.

Many counts were recorded for this clonotype. The chain combines TRBV7-9 with TRBJ2-5; a possible D gene is TRBD2 (5 bases). The germline V gene encodes CDR1 SEHNR and CDR2 FQNEAQ (reference sequence). V lost 0 bases, J lost 5 bases, and 10 bases lay in between. The CDR3 runs 14 residues. CDR3 sequence (DNA): TGTGCCAGCAGCTTAGCCGGACTGGGGGAGACCCAGTACTTC. Translating it yields CASSLAGLGETQYF.

The chain has TRBV7-2 and TRBJ2-7; weak D call: TRBD1 (5 bases). Germline V lookup: CDR1 SGHTA, CDR2 FQGNSA. Trimming shortened V by 1 base and J by 11 bases, and 21 bases separated the two germline ends. This CDR3 has 15 amino acids. CDR3 DNA sequence: TGTGCCAGCAGCTTAGATTCCGGTGGCAGGGATTTGGAGTACTTC. Translated: CASSLDSGGRDLEYF.

Worth noting for this clonotype: Because the CDR3 is missing its conserved closing phenylalanine or tryptophan, this is likely a read error. V is TRBV5-1 and J is TRBJ1-2, with D unclear. The CDR3 extends over 14 amino acids. Trimming cost V 2 bases and J 3 bases, with 11 bases left between them. The germline CDR1 and CDR2 sequences are SGHRS and YFSETQ. CDR3 DNA: TGCGCCAGCAGCTTAAACGGACGGGACTATGGCTACACCATC. It yields the protein CASSLNGRDYGYTI.

This clonotype was seen a handful of times. The gene calls are TRBV13 and TRBJ2-1; 8 bases agree with TRBD1. Germline CDR1 PRHDT, CDR2 FYEKMQ (reference sequence). This CDR3 has 16 amino acids. V was clipped by 5 bases and J by 4 bases; unmatched bases: 10. This CDR3 is CASSPTGTGFYNEQFF. The CDR3, as DNA: TGTGCCAGCAGCCCTACCGGGACAGGTTTTTACAATGAGCAGTTCTTC.

The chain employs TRBV27 and TRBJ2-7; D is undetermined. Trimming stripped 8 bases from V and 0 bases from J, with 5 bases between. CDR1 and CDR2 from the germline V gene are MNHEY and SMNVEV (reference sequence). This CDR3 is 11 amino acids long. CDR3 in DNA: TGTGCCAGCGGTTACTCCTACGAGCAGTACTTC. Translating it yields CASGYSYEQYF.